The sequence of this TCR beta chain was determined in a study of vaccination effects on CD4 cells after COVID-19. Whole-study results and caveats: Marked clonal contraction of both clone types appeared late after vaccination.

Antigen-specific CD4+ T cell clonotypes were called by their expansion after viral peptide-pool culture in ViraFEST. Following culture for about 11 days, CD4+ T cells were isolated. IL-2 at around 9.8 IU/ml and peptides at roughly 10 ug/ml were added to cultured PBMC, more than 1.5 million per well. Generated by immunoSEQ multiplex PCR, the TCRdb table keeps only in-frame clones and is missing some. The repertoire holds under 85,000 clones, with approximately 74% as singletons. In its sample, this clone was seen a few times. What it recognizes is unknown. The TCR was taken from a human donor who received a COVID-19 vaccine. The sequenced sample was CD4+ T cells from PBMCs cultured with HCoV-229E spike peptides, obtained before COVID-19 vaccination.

The CDR3 is CASSARTGLGANEKLFF. The CDR3 DNA reads TGTGCCAGCAGTGCTCGGACAGGTCTGGGGGCTAATGAAAAACTGTTTTTT. The chain combines TRBV25-1 with TRBJ1-4; 7 bases are a match to TRBD1. Unmatched junction bases numbered 11, after V lost 4 bases and J lost 3 bases. Germline V gives CDR1 MGHDK, CDR2 SYGVNS. The CDR3 covers 17 residues.